These T cell receptor beta chains were read from a single sample in a study of shared clonotypes between healthy human individuals. Sequenced by immunoSEQ multiplex PCR; TCRdb stores in-frame clones only, minus some. The table shows about 980,000 clones, with approximately 80% occurring only once. Sequenced input: memory CD4+ T cells sorted from blood. The receptors derive from a man aged 18 to 30 in good health. The CDR3 runs from the conserved cysteine through the conserved F or W. D genes are given only for firm matches. The size entry is marked missing in some rows and otherwise reads once, few, many or a size class.

TRBD1	TRBV5-1	-	TRBJ1-4	CASSLEGGAGEKLFF	TGCGCCAGCAGCTTGGAAGGGGGCGCGGGTGAAAAACTGTTTTTT
TRBD2	TRBV7-9	few	TRBJ2-3	CASSFSLAGVTDTQYF	TGTGCCAGCAGCTTCTCGCTAGCGGGGGTCACAGATACGCAGTATTTT
-	TRBV4-1	-	TRBJ2-7	CASSQDWADRSYEQYF	TGCGCCAGCAGCCAAGATTGGGCAGACCGCTCCTACGAGCAGTACTTC
-	TRBV2	-	TRBJ1-4	CASSEVSGRINEKLFF	TGTGCCAGCAGTGAAGTTTCGGGTAGAATTAATGAAAAACTGTTTTTT
TRBD1	TRBV27	-	TRBJ1-1	CASSYRRDRVMNTEAFF	TGTGCCAGCAGTTACCGACGGGACAGGGTGATGAACACTGAAGCTTTCTTT
-	TRBV6-6	-	TRBJ1-5	CASSYNPLSSNQPQHF	TGTGCCAGCAGTTACAACCCACTAAGTTCCAATCAGCCCCAGCATTTT
-	TRBV14	once	TRBJ1-3	CASSERTGTGNTIYF	TGTGCCAGCAGCGAGCGAACAGGGACTGGAAACACCATATATTTT
TRBD2	TRBV6-4	-	TRBJ2-1	CASSDQAGGYNEQFF	TGTGCCAGCAGTGACCAAGCGGGGGGGTACAATGAGCAGTTCTTC
TRBD2	TRBV18	-	TRBJ2-1	CASSPSAGGNNEQFF	TGTGCCAGCTCACCGTCGGCGGGAGGTAACAATGAGCAGTTCTTC
-	TRBV11-3	few	TRBJ1-1	CASSLHGENTEAFF	TGTGCCAGCAGCTTACATGGGGAAAACACTGAAGCTTTCTTT
TRBD1	TRBV7-8	-	TRBJ2-6	CASTPGGGTGFGANVLTF	TGTGCCAGCACCCCCGGAGGCGGGACAGGTTTTGGGGCCAACGTCCTGACTTTC
-	TRBV6-1	-	TRBJ1-6	CATKGGGSYNSPLHF	TGTGCCACTAAGGGGGGTGGTTCCTATAATTCACCCCTCCACTTT
TRBD1	TRBV7-9	-	TRBJ1-2	CASSRGTGGFGGYTF	TGTGCCAGCAGCAGAGGGACAGGAGGTTTTGGAGGCTACACCTTC
-	TRBV7-2	-	TRBJ1-1	CASSLRMNTEAFF	TGTGCCAGCAGCCTCAGAATGAACACTGAAGCTTTCTTT
-	TRBV2	-	TRBJ1-2	CASSEEQGNYGYTF	TGTGCCAGCAGTGAAGAGCAGGGAAACTATGGCTACACCTTC
-	TRBV5-6	-	TRBJ2-1	CASSLGDKYNEQFF	TGTGCCAGCAGCTTGGGGGACAAGTACAATGAGCAGTTCTTC
TRBD1	TRBV5-1	-	TRBJ1-4	CASTKLGTGHEKLFF	TGCGCCAGCACCAAACTCGGGACAGGGCATGAAAAACTGTTTTTT
-	TRBV10-2	-	TRBJ2-3	CASSSSRADTQYF	TGCGCCAGCAGTTCTAGCCGGGCAGATACGCAGTATTTT
-	TRBV11-3	-	TRBJ1-6	CASSLDQGSPLHF	TGTGCCAGCAGCTTAGATCAGGGTTCACCCCTCCACTTT
TRBD2	TRBV19	-	TRBJ2-3	CASSNSGTSLQYF	TGTGCCAGTAGCAATTCCGGGACTAGCTTGCAGTATTTT
-	TRBV6-6	once	TRBJ1-3	CASSSGTPGNTIYF	TGTGCCAGCAGCTCCGGGACACCTGGAAACACCATATATTTT
TRBD2	TRBV30	-	TRBJ2-7	CAWSGLTSGSYEQYF	TGTGCCTGGAGTGGGTTGACTAGCGGCTCCTACGAGCAGTACTTC
TRBD2	TRBV30	-	TRBJ2-1	CSIAGAGGEQFF	TGTAGCATAGCGGGGGCGGGAGGTGAGCAGTTCTTC
-	TRBV7-7	few	TRBJ2-2	CASTPGNTGELFF	TGTGCTAGCACCCCGGGGAACACCGGGGAGCTGTTTTTT
-	TRBV19	few	TRBJ1-5	CASSAQGSNQPQHF	TGTGCCAGTAGTGCTCAGGGTTCCAATCAGCCCCAGCATTTT
-	TRBV19	-	TRBJ1-1	CASSRAMSSMNTEAFF	TGTGCCAGCTCGAGAGCGATGTCCTCTATGAACACTGAAGCTTTCTTT
-	TRBV27	few	TRBJ1-2	CASRGGGAFNYGYTF	TGTGCCAGCAGAGGGGGAGGGGCCTTTAACTATGGCTACACCTTC
-	TRBV18	once	TRBJ2-1	CASQPPGSASYNEQFF	TGTGCCAGCCAACCCCCCGGGTCGGCCTCCTACAATGAGCAGTTCTTC
TRBD2	TRBV11-2	-	TRBJ2-2	CASSRQAGVITGELFF	TGTGCCAGCAGCCGTCAAGCGGGGGTAATAACCGGGGAGCTGTTTTTT
-	TRBV18	-	TRBJ1-2	CASSPREGMTGYTF	TGTGCCAGCTCACCACGGGAGGGGATGACTGGCTACACCTTC
TRBD2	TRBV7-2	-	TRBJ2-4	CASSQSFSGRGDIQYF	TGTGCCAGCAGCCAATCTTTTAGCGGGAGAGGGGACATTCAGTACTTC
TRBD2	TRBV5-1	-	TRBJ2-5	CASSLGLAGAPSQETQYF	TGCGCCAGCAGCTTGGGGCTAGCGGGGGCCCCGAGCCAAGAGACCCAGTACTTC
-	TRBV6-5	-	TRBJ1-1	CASTLQMSGAEAFF	TGTGCCAGCACTTTACAGATGTCAGGGGCTGAAGCTTTCTTT
-	TRBV7-2	-	TRBJ1-5	CASSLSAGVNQPQHF	TGTGCCAGCAGCTTATCGGCAGGGGTCAATCAGCCCCAGCATTTT
TRBD2	TRBV18	-	TRBJ2-5	CASLMTSGQETQYF	TGTGCCAGCCTGATGACTAGCGGGCAAGAGACCCAGTACTTC
-	TRBV21-1	-	TRBJ1-2	CASPFILDQAHYGYTF	TGTGCCAGTCCGTTCATTCTGGACCAAGCTCACTATGGCTACACCTTC
-	TRBV29-1	-	TRBJ1-1	CSVDRQGLNTEAFF	TGCAGCGTTGATCGGCAGGGCTTGAACACTGAAGCTTTCTTT
-	TRBV18	-	TRBJ1-5	CASSPEQGKPQHF	TGTGCCAGCTCACCGGAGCAGGGGAAGCCCCAGCATTTT
-	TRBV6-6	-	TRBJ2-3	CASRPLANTDTQYF	TGTGCCAGCAGGCCTTTGGCAAACACAGATACGCAGTATTTT
-	TRBV29-1	once	TRBJ1-1	CSVPNDRMNTEAFF	TGCAGCGTTCCAAATGACAGGATGAACACTGAAGCTTTCTTT
-	TRBV18	-	TRBJ1-1	CASSPLGQDTEAFF	TGTGCCAGCTCACCACTGGGGCAGGACACTGAAGCTTTCTTT
-	TRBV27	-	TRBJ2-7	CASTPSSSLGAREQYF	TGTGCCAGCACCCCATCCTCCAGTCTGGGGGCGCGGGAGCAGTACTTC
TRBD2	TRBV7-2	-	TRBJ2-1	CASSTRASGFREQFF	TGTGCCAGCAGCACCCGGGCTAGCGGGTTTCGTGAGCAGTTCTTC
-	TRBV5-4	-	TRBJ1-4	CASSLPGVDEKLFF	TGTGCCAGCAGCTTGCCAGGGGTGGACGAAAAACTGTTTTTT
-	TRBV2	-	TRBJ2-3	CASRYGGSTDTQYF	TGTGCCAGCCGATACGGGGGAAGCACAGATACGCAGTATTTT
TRBD1	TRBV10-3	-	TRBJ1-1	CAIRETGRTTEAFF	TGTGCCATCAGGGAGACAGGGAGGACCACTGAAGCTTTCTTT
TRBD1	TRBV5-5	-	TRBJ2-7	CASSWTGGEQYF	TGTGCCAGCAGCTGGACAGGCGGCGAGCAGTACTTC
-	TRBV5-1	-	TRBJ2-7	CASSWTLGLGEQYF	TGCGCCAGCAGCTGGACTCTAGGATTGGGTGAGCAGTACTTC
TRBD2	TRBV7-9	-	TRBJ2-5	CASSLVAGLRETQYF	TGTGCCAGCAGCTTAGTAGCGGGATTGAGGGAGACCCAGTACTTC
-	TRBV10-1	-	TRBJ1-5	CATDRAKINQPQHF	TGCGCCACAGACCGGGCCAAGATAAATCAGCCCCAGCATTTT
-	TRBV5-1	-	TRBJ1-1	CASSFWGTLNTEAFF	TGCGCCAGCAGCTTCTGGGGGACCTTGAACACTGAAGCTTTCTTT
-	TRBV18	once	TRBJ2-2	CASSPSDKRGPGELFF	TGTGCCAGCTCACCCTCCGACAAGAGGGGCCCCGGGGAGCTGTTTTTT